This TCR beta chain came from a study of blood T cell repertoires in COVID-19. Study overall: Donors in the United States, Italy and Spain gave samples during acute or convalescent COVID-19.

In the study's own analysis: Reference gene primers were amplified, and this amplification served to estimate nucleated cell counts. Repertoires were generated with immunoSEQ multiplex PCR, while TCRdb's copy carries only in-frame clones and drops some. The V and J calls and clone size were taken over from that table, and D and trimming were inferred from the DNA. The sample holds around 99,000 clones, approximately 85% seen once. The CDR3 is 15 amino acids. The junction had 8 bases not matched to a gene; V was cut back by 4 bases and J by 6 bases. Germline loops: CDR1 MNHNY, CDR2 SVGAGI (reference sequence).

Sequenced input: peripheral blood. The receptor comes from a woman at least 80 years old with active or convalescent COVID-19. V usage is TRBV6-6 and J usage is TRBJ1-5, with TRBD1 matching over 8 bases. CDR3 region: CASSSIGQGTQPQHF. The DNA for the CDR3 is TGTGCCAGCAGTTCCATCGGACAGGGAACTCAGCCCCAGCATTTT.